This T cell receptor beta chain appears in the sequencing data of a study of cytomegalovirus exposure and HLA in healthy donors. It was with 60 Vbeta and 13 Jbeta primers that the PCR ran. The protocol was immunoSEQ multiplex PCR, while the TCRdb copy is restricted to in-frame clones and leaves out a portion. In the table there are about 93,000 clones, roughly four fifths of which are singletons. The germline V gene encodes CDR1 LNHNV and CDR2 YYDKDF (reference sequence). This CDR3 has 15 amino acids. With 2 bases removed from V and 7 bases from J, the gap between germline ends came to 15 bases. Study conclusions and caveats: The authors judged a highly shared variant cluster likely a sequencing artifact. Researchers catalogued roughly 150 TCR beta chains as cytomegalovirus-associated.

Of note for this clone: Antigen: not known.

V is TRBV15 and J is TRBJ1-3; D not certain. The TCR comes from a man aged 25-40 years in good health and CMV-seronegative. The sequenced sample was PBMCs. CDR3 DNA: TGTGCCACCAGCAGATTCGGGGTCCAGACGAACACCATATATTTT. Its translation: CATSRFGVQTNTIYF.